Each of the 14 T cell receptor beta chains below was sequenced from the same sample in a study of blood T cell repertoires in COVID-19. Measured with immunoSEQ multiplex PCR; TCRdb has only the in-frame clones, and not every one. Here the sample spans under 200,000 clones, around 67% being singletons. The specimen was peripheral blood. The receptor set was obtained from a woman older than 75 with acute or convalescent COVID-19.

The V call is TRBV10-1, the J call TRBJ2-3; D is uncertain. The CDR3 length is 15 residues. Between the trimmed V and J ends, which lost 6 bases and 1 base, there was a span of 14 bases. Germline V gene sequence: CDR1 WNHNN, CDR2 SYGVQD (reference sequence). CDR3 sequence: CASRLQVICTDTQYF. In DNA, the CDR3 is TGCGCCAGCAGGCTCCAGGTTATTTGCACAGATACGCAGTATTTT.

The V and J genes are TRBV28 and TRBJ1-1; 7 positions agree with TRBD1. The CDR3 sequence is 14 residues long. Germline loops: CDR1 MDHEN, CDR2 SYDVKM. The trim removed 4 bases at V and 4 bases at J, leaving 6 bases unmatched. DNA for the CDR3: TGTGCCAGCAGTTCGATGGACAGGTTCACTGAAGCTTTCTTT. Protein product: CASSSMDRFTEAFF. Variable domain in full (rest from reference TRBV28 and TRBJ1-1): DVKVTQSSRYLVKRTGEKVFLECVQDMDHENMFWYRQDPGLGLRLIYFSYDVKMKEKGDIPEGYSVSREKKERFSLILESASTNQTSMYLCASSSMDRFTEAFFGQGTRLTVV.

The rearrangement joins TRBV6-2 or TRBV6-3 to TRBJ2-1, with D possibly TRBD2 on 5 matching bases. V lost 2 bases, J lost 5 bases, and 16 bases lay in between. The germline CDR1 and CDR2 sequences are MNHEY and SVGEGT. The CDR3 sequence is 16 residues long. CDR3 nucleotide sequence: TGTGCCAGCAGTTACGGACTCGACTGGCTCGACAATGAGCAGTTCTTC. Encoded protein: CASSYGLDWLDNEQFF.

This clone was detected only a few times. The chain combines TRBV19 with TRBJ2-4, with D possibly matching TRBD2 (6 bases). The V end lost 4 bases, the J end lost 7 bases, and 17 bases lay between the germline ends. The CDR3 is 15 amino acids. Germline CDR1 is LNHDA and CDR2 is SQIVND (reference sequence). CDR3 in amino acids: CASSTAEDRENIQYF. The CDR3 DNA sequence: TGTGCCAGTAGTACGGCAGAGGATCGGGAGAACATTCAGTACTTC.

This clone was observed a handful of times. The V gene is TRBV3-1 (or the pseudogene TRBV3-2), the J gene TRBJ2-1; 7 bases align to TRBD2. The CDR3 runs to 13 residues. The ends lost 7 bases at V and 8 bases at J; junction bases unmatched: 8. Germline V gene data show CDR1 as LGHDT and CDR2 as YNNKEL (reference sequence). This CDR3 reads CASTGGSWDEQFF. The CDR3, as DNA: TGTGCCAGCACTGGCGGGAGTTGGGATGAGCAGTTCTTC.

The chain recombines TRBV28 with TRBJ1-6; 7 bases map to TRBD1. This CDR3 contains 14 residues. Germline CDR1 is MDHEN and CDR2 is SYDVKM. V gave up 3 bases and J gave up 7 bases; unmatched junction bases: 3. For the CDR3, the DNA is TGTGCCAGCAGTTTGGGGGACAGCAATTCACCCCTCCACTTT. It specifies CASSLGDSNSPLHF.

V usage is TRBV2 and J usage is TRBJ2-4; tentatively, D is TRBD1 (6 bases). Germline lookup yields CDR1 SNHLY and CDR2 FYNNEI. The CDR3 has 16 residues. V lost 4 bases, J lost 0 bases, and 13 bases lay in between. This chain's CDR3 is CASSAQGPLAKNIQYF. The CDR3 DNA follows: TGTGCCAGCAGTGCCCAGGGGCCCTTAGCCAAAAACATTCAGTACTTC. The full variable domain, rest sourced from reference TRBV2 and TRBJ2-4, is EPEVTQTPSHQVTQMGQEVILRCVPISNHLYFYWYRQILGQKVEFLVSFYNNEISEKSEIFDDQFSVERPDGSNFTLKIRSTKLEDSAMYFCASSAQGPLAKNIQYFGAGTRLSVL.

The CDR3, as DNA: TGTGCCAGCAGCCAACAAATCGACATCTCGAACGAGCAGTACTTC. This translates into CASSQQIDISNEQYF. V usage is TRBV7-2 and J usage is TRBJ2-7; D is ambiguous. The CDR3 totals 15 residues. Trimming cost V 5 bases and J 5 bases, with 19 bases left between them. Germline V gene sequence: CDR1 SGHTA, CDR2 FQGNSA.

The rearrangement links TRBV18 to TRBJ1-2, with 8 positions matching TRBD1. The CDR3 is 14 amino acids. Germline assignment: CDR1 KGHSH and CDR2 LQKENI. The ends lost 3 bases at V and 5 bases at J; junction bases unmatched: 5. The CDR3 nucleotides are TGTGCCAGCTCACCGCCGGGACAGGAGTATGGCTACACCTTC. This codes for CASSPPGQEYGYTF. The variable domain in full, completed from reference TRBV18 and TRBJ1-2, reads NAGVMQNPRHLVRRRGQEARLRCSPMKGHSHVYWYRQLPEEGLKFMVYLQKENIIDESGMPKERFSAEFPKEGPSILRIQQVVRGDSAAYFCASSPPGQEYGYTFGSGTRLTVV.

The chain has TRBV6-5 and TRBJ2-3; 9 bases are shared with TRBD1. Looked up from germline, CDR1 is MNHEY and CDR2 is SVGAGI. The CDR3 spans 15 residues. The V segment lost 8 bases and the J segment 0 bases; nucleotides outside the gene matches: 6. CDR3 sequence (DNA): TGTGCCAGCGCACAACAGGGGGCTAGCACAGATACGCAGTATTTT. This gives the protein CASAQQGASTDTQYF.

Here the CDR3 reads CASSLSSGQFEEQYF. The DNA for the CDR3 is TGTGCCAGCAGCTTATCTAGCGGCCAGTTTGAGGAGCAGTACTTC. The genes are TRBV7-2 and TRBJ2-7, with TRBD2 matching over 7 bases. Trimming at V came to 2 bases and at J to 7 bases, leaving 11 bases not matched to a gene. This CDR3 comprises 15 residues. Germline loops: CDR1 SGHTA, CDR2 FQGNSA.

This clone was seen a single time. The rearrangement links TRBV4-1 to TRBJ2-7; tentative D call: TRBD1 (6 bases). Germline V gene sequence: CDR1 MGHRA, CDR2 YSYEKL. Trimming took off 8 bases at V and 5 bases at J, with 16 bases between the two ends. The CDR3 consists of 13 residues. The CDR3 loop reads CASRFAGADEQYF. Here the CDR3 DNA reads TGCGCCAGCCGGTTTGCAGGGGCCGACGAGCAGTACTTC.

The V gene is TRBV5-1, the J gene TRBJ1-5; the D gene is possibly TRBD1 (5 bases). Germline V gives CDR1 SGHRS, CDR2 YFSETQ. V shed 2 bases and J shed 7 bases, with 13 bases lying between them. The CDR3 loop spans 14 amino acids. For the CDR3, the DNA is TGCGCCAGCAGCTTTACAGGTTTGGGGCAGCCCCAGCATTTT. Residues: CASSFTGLGQPQHF.

V gene TRBV5-1 combines with J gene TRBJ2-1; maybe TRBD1 (5 bases). CDR1 and CDR2 from the germline V gene are SGHRS and YFSETQ. The CDR3 loop spans 12 amino acids. Trimming left V 5 bases short and J 7 bases short, with 10 bases between. CDR3 bases: TGCGCCAGCAGACAAGACAGTAATGAGCAGTTCTTC. The encoded protein is CASRQDSNEQFF. The variable domain in full, completed from reference TRBV5-1 and TRBJ2-1, reads KAGVTQTPRYLIKTRGQQVTLSCSPISGHRSVSWYQQTPGQGLQFLFEYFSETQRNKGNFPGRFSGRQFSNSRSEMNVSTLELGDSALYLCASRQDSNEQFFGPGTRLTVL.